This T cell receptor (beta chain) was sequenced for a study of control samples from healthy donors and cancer patients. A single count supports this clone. Deletions cut 5 bases from V and 2 bases from J, with 13 bases between. The CDR3 length is 14 residues. Germline CDR1 reads SGHRS; CDR2 reads YFSETQ. Assay used: immunoSEQ multiplex PCR; TCRdb lists only in-frame clones, some missing. The data show 40,000 to 60,000 clones, with just over 85% seen just once and about 2.8% held by the top ten. The clonotype was recovered from a woman aged 50 to 60 with lung cancer. Sequenced material: PBMCs. This rearrangement joins TRBV5-1 to TRBJ1-1; the D is unclear. CDR3 sequence: CASRYEWDNTEAFF. The CDR3 DNA is TGCGCCAGCAGATATGAATGGGATAACACTGAAGCTTTCTTT.